The source of this T cell receptor (beta chain) is a study of Graves' ophthalmopathy and Graves' hyperthyroidism. The length of the CDR3 is 18 residues. Germline V gives CDR1 MNHEY, CDR2 SVGAGI. Deletions cut 0 bases from V and 0 bases from J, with 17 bases between. Hyperthyroidism patients had new diagnoses, durations under 2 months, and ages of 18 to 65. Physicians reached a diagnosis by relying on clinical symptoms, serum thyroxine, TRAb, thyroid ultrasound and orbital computed tomography. The starting material, about 9.5 ml of fresh peripheral blood, provided the PBMCs. For repertoire sequencing, the TCR beta CDR3 regions were amplified from RNA transcripts. RT-PCR with HTBI primers came first, then second-round multiplex PCR. TCRdb reprocessed the multiplex PCR reads with MiXCR, giving one entry per CDR3 protein. The sample carries 400,000 or so distinct CDR3 sequences, 15% to 20% recorded once.

The sample consisted of peripheral blood. This sequence joins TRBV6-5 and TRBJ2-5; D ambiguous. The receptor comes from an adult woman with stable Graves' hyperthyroidism. CDR3 in DNA: TGTGCCAGCAGTTACTCACTACCCTACACTTCGTACCAAGAGACCCAGTACTTC. It is translated as CASSYSLPYTSYQETQYF.